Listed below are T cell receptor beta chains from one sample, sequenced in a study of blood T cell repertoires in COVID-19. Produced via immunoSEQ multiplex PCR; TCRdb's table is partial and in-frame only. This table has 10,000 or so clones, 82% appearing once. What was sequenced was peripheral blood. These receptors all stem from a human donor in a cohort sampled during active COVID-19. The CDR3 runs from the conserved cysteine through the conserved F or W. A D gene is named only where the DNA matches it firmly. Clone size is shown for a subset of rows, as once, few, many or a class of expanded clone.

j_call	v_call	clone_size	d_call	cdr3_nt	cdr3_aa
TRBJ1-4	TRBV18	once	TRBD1	TGTGCCAGCTCCGGACAGGAGGAGGGTGAAAAACTGTTTTTT	CASSGQEEGEKLFF
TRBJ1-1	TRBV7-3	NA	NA	TGTGCCAGCAGCTTAAACGGACGGGGGGACACTGAAGCTTTCTTT	CASSLNGRGDTEAFF
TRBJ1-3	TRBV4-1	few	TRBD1	TGCGCCAGCAGACCAGGCGTGGGGACAGGCCGCGCCTCTGGAAACACCATATATTTT	CASRPGVGTGRASGNTIYF
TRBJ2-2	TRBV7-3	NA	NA	TGTGCCAGCAGCCCCCACTACAACACCGGGGAGCTGTTTTTT	CASSPHYNTGELFF
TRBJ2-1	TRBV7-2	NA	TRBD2	TGTGCCAGCAGCCCTCTAGCGGGGCCCTACAATGAGCAGTTCTTC	CASSPLAGPYNEQFF
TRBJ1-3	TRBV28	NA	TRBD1	TGTGCCAGCAGGGGACAGATCTCTGGAAACACCATATATTTT	CASRGQISGNTIYF
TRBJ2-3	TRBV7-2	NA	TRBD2	TGTGCCAGCAGGTTCGGGCGGGGGGCCCCAAATACGCAGTATTTT	CASRFGRGAPNTQYF
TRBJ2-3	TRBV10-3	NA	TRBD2	TGTGCCATCAGTGAGGGTCTAGCGGGGTCCACAGATACGCAGTATTTT	CAISEGLAGSTDTQYF
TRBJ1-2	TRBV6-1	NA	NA	TGTGCCAGCAGTGAAGCGCTCCTCGGTAGCTACACCTTC	CASSEALLGSYTF
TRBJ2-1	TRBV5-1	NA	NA	TGCGCCAGCAGCACGGGACTGGTGAGCTCCTACAATGAGCAGTTCTTC	CASSTGLVSSYNEQFF
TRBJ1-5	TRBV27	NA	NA	TGTGCCAGCAGTTTAGACAGGACCCATCAGCCCCAGCATTTT	CASSLDRTHQPQHF
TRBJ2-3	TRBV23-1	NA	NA	TGCGCCAGCAGTCAAGAGGGTCTCCTCACAGATACGCAGTATTTT	CASSQEGLLTDTQYF
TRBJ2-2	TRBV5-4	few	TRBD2	TGTGCCAGCAGCCCGGGACTAGCGGGGGCCACCCCCACCGGGGAGCTGTTTTTT	CASSPGLAGATPTGELFF
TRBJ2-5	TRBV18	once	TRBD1	TGTGCCAGCGCCCGACAGGGGGCCATCCAAGAGACCCAGTACTTC	CASARQGAIQETQYF
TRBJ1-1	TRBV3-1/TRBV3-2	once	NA	TGTGCCAGCAGGGGGGGAACTGAAGCTTTCTTT	CASRGGTEAFF
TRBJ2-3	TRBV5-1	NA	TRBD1	TGCGCCAGCAGCCCCTGGACAGGGGCAGATACGCAGTATTTT	CASSPWTGADTQYF
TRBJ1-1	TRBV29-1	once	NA	TGCAGCGTTGAAAAATCACGGGTGAACACTGAAGCTTTCTTT	CSVEKSRVNTEAFF
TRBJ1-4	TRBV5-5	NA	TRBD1	TGTGCCAGCGGTGATCGGACAGGGGATGAAAAACTGTTTTTT	CASGDRTGDEKLFF
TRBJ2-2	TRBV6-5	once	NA	TGTGCCAGGGGAACAGGGAACACCGGGGAGCTGTTTTTT	CARGTGNTGELFF
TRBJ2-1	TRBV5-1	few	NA	TGCGCCAGCAGCTTGGAATCCGGGTGGAAACAGTTCTTC	CASSLESGWKQFF
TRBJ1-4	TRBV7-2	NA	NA	TGTGCCAGCAGCTTGGGCTGGGCCCCAACTAATGAAAAACTGTTTTTT	CASSLGWAPTNEKLFF
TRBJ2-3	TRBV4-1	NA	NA	TGCGCCAGCAGCCAACTCCCTAGCACAGATACGCAGTATTTT	CASSQLPSTDTQYF
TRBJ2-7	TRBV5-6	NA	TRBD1	TGTGCCAGCAGCGCCACGACAGGGTATTTCTACGAGCAGTACTTC	CASSATTGYFYEQYF
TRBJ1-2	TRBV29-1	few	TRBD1	TGCAGCGTTGATGAGGGGGCGGCCAACTATGGCTACACCTTC	CSVDEGAANYGYTF